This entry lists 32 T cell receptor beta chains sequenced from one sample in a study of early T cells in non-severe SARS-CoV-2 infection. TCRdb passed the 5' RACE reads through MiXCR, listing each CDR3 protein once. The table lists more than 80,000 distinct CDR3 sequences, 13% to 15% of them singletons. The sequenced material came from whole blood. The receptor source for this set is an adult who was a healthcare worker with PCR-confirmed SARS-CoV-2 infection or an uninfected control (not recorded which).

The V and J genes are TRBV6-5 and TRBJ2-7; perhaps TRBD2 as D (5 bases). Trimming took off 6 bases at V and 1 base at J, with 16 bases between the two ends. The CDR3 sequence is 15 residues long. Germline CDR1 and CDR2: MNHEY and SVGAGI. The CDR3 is CASSGGRGYSYEQYF. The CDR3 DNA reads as TGTGCCAGCAGCGGCGGGCGCGGATATTCCTACGAGCAGTACTTC.

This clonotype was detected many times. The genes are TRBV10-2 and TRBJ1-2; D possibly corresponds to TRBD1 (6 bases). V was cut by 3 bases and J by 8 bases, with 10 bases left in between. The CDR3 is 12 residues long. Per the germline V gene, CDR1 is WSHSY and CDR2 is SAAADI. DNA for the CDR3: TGCGCCAGCAGTGAAGGGGGACAAGGCTACACCTTC. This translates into CASSEGGQGYTF.

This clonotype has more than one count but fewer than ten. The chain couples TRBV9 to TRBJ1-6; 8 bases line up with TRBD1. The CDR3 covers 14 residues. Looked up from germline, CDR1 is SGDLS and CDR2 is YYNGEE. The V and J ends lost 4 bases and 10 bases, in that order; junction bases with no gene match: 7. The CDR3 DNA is TGTGCCAGCAGCAAAGGACAGGGCGGCTCACCCCTCCACTTT. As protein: CASSKGQGGSPLHF.

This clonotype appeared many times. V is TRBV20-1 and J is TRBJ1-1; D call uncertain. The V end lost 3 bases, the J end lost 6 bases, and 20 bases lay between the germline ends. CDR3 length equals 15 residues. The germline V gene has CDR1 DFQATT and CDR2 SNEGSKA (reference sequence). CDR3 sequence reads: CSARVYKTFGAEAFF. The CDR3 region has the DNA TGCAGTGCTAGGGTCTATAAGACCTTTGGGGCTGAAGCTTTCTTT.

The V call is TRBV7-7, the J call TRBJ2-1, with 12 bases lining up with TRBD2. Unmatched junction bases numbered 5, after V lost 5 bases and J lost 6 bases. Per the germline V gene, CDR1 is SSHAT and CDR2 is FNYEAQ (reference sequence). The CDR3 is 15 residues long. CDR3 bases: TGTGCCAGCAGCGTTCGACTAGCGGGAGCCAATGAGCAGTTCTTC. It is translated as CASSVRLAGANEQFF.

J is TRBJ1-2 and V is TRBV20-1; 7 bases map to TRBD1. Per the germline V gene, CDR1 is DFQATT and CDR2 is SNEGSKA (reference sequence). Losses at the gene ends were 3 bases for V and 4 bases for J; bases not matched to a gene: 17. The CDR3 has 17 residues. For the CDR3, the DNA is TGCAGTGCTAGGCGCCGGGACAGAAACCCCCGCCGCTATGGCTACACCTTC. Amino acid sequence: CSARRRDRNPRRYGYTF.

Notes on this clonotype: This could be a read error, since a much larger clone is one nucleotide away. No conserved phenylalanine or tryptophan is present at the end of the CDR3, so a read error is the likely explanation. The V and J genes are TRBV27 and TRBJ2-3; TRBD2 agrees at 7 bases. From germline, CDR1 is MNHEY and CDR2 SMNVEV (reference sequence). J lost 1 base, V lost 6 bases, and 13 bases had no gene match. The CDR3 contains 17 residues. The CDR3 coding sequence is TGTGCCAGCAGCCCATTGATGGGGGGGTCCCGCACAGATACGCAGTATTGT. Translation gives CASSPLMGGSRTDTQYC.

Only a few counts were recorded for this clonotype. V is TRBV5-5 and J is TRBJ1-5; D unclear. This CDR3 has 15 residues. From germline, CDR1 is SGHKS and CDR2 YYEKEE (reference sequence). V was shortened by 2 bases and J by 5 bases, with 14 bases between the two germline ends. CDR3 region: CASSFEHEPDQPQHF. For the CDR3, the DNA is TGTGCCAGCAGCTTTGAGCACGAACCTGATCAGCCCCAGCATTTT.

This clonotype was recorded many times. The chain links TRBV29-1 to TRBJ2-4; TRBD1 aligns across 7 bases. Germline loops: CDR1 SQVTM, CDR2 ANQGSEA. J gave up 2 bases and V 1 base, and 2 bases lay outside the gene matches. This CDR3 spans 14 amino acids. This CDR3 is CSVEARGTKNIQYF. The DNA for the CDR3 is TGCAGCGTTGAAGCCAGGGGGACCAAAAACATTCAGTACTTC.

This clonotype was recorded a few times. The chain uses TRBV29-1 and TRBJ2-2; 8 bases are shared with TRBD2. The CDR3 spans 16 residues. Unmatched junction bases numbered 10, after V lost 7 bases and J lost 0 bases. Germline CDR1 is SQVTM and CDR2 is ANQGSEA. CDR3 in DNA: TGCAGCGCCCAGGGGCGGCGGGAGGCGAACACCGGGGAGCTGTTTTTT. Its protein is CSAQGRREANTGELFF.

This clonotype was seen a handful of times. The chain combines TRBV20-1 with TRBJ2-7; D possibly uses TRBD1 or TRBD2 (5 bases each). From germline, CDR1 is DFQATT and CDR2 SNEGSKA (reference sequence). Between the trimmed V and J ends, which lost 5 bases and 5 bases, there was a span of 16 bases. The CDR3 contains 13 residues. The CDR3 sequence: CSAAPGTADEQYF. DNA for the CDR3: TGCAGTGCTGCCCCTGGGACGGCTGACGAGCAGTACTTC.

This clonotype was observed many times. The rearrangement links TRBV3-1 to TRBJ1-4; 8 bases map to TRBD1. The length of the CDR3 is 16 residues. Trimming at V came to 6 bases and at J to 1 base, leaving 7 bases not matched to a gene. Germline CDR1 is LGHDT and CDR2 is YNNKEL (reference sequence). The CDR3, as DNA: TGTGCCAGCAGGCCGACAGGGGTTGGAACTAATGAAAAACTGTTTTTT. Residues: CASRPTGVGTNEKLFF.

DNA of the CDR3: TGTGCCAGTAGTAAGGGGGCTAGCGGGTACCAAGAGACCCAGTACTTC. As protein: CASSKGASGYQETQYF. The gene calls are TRBV19 and TRBJ2-5; D is perhaps TRBD2 (8 bases). Germline values: CDR1 LNHDA, CDR2 SQIVND (reference sequence). CDR3 length equals 16 residues. Trimming shortened V by 4 bases and J by 0 bases, and 15 bases separated the two germline ends. Complete variable domain (other parts from reference TRBV19 and TRBJ2-5): DGGITQSPKYLFRKEGQNVTLSCEQNLNHDAMYWYRQDPGQGLRLIYYSQIVNDFQKGDIAEGYSVSREKKESFPLTVTSAQKNPTAFYLCASSKGASGYQETQYFGPGTRLLVL.

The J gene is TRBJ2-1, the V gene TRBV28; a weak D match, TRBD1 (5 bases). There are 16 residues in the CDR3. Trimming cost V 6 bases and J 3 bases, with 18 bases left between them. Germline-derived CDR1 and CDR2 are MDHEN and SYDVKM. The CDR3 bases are TGTGCCAGCAGCCTGGACATCGTAGGCCTCTACAATGAGCAGTTCTTC. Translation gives CASSLDIVGLYNEQFF.

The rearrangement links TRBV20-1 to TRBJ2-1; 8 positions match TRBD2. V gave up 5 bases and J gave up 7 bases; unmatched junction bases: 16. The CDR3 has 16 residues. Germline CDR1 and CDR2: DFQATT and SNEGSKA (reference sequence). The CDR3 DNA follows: TGCAGTGCTGGTAACATAGGGACTAGGTCAAGGAATGAGCAGTTCTTC. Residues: CSAGNIGTRSRNEQFF.

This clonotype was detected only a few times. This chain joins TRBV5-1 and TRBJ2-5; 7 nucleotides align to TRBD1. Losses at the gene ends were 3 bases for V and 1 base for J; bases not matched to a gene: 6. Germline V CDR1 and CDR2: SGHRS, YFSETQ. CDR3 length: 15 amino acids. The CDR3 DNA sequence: TGCGCCAGCAGCTGGTCGGGACAGAGCCAAGAGACCCAGTACTTC. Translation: CASSWSGQSQETQYF.

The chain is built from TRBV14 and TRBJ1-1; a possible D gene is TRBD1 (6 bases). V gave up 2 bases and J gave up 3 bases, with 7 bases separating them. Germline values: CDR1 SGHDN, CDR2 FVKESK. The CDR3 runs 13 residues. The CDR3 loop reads CASSQQGYTEAFF. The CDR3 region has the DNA TGTGCCAGCAGCCAACAGGGGTACACTGAAGCTTTCTTT.

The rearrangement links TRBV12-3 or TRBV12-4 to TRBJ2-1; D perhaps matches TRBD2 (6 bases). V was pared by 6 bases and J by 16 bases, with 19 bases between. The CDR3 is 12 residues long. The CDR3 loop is CASSPLGLEGFF. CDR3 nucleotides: TGTGCCAGCAGCCCGCTTGGGTTGGAGGGCTTCTTC.

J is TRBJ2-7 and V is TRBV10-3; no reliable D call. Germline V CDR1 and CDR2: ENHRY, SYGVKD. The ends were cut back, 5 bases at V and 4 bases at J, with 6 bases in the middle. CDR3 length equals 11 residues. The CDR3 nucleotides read TGTGCCATCAGTCTAGGTTACGAGCAGTACTTC. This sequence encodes CAISLGYEQYF.

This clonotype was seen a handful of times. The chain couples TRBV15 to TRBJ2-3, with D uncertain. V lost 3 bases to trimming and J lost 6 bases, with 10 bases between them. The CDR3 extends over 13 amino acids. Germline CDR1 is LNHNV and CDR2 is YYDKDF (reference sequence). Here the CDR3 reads CATSSGPKDTQYF. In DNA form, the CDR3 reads TGTGCCACCAGCAGTGGTCCCAAGGATACGCAGTATTTT.

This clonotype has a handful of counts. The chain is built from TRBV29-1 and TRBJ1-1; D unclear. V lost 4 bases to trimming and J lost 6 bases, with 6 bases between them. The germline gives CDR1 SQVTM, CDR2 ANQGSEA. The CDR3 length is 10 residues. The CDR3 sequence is CSVVNAEAFF. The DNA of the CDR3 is TGCAGCGTTGTAAATGCTGAAGCTTTCTTT.

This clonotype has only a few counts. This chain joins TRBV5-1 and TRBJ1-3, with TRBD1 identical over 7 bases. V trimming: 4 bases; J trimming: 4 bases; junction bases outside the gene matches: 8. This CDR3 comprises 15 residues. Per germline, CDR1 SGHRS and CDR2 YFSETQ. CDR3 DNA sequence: TGCGCCAGCAGCCCGGGACAGCGAAGAGGAAACACCATATATTTT. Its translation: CASSPGQRRGNTIYF.

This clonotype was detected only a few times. CDR3 bases: TGTGCCAGCAGATCAACAGGGGGCAAAGCTTTCTTT. This translates into CASRSTGGKAFF. This chain links TRBV27 with TRBJ1-1, with TRBD1 identical over 9 bases. Germline trimming cut 6 bases from V and 9 bases from J; bases unmatched to any gene: 5. The CDR3 is 12 residues long. The germline CDR1 and CDR2 sequences are MNHEY and SMNVEV (reference sequence).

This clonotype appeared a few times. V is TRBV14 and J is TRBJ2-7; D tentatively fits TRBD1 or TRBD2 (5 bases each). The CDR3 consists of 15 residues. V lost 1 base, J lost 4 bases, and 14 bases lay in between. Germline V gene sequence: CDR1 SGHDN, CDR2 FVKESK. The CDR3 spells CASSQGRDGRYEQYF. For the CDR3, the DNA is TGTGCCAGCAGCCAAGGCAGGGACGGAAGATACGAGCAGTACTTC. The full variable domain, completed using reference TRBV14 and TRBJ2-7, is EAGVTQFPSHSVIEKGQTVTLRCDPISGHDNLYWYRRVMGKEIKFLLHFVKESKQDESGMPNNRFLAERTGGTYSTLKVQPAELEDSGVYFCASSQGRDGRYEQYFGPGTRLTVT.

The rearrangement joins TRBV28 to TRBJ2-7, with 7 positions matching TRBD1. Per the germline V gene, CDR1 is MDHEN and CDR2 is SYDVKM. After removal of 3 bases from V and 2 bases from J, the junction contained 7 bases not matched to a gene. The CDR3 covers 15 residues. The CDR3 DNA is TGTGCCAGCAGTTTGTATGGGACAGCTACCTACGAGCAGTACTTC. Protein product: CASSLYGTATYEQYF.

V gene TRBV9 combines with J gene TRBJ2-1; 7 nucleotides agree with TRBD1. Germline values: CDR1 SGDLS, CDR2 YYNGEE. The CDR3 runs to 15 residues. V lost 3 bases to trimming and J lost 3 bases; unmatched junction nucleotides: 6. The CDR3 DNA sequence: TGTGCCAGCAGCGGAACCGGGACAGACTACAATGAGCAGTTCTTC. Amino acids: CASSGTGTDYNEQFF.

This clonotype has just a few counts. The CDR3 spells CASSHTRLVVRYTQYF. The CDR3 DNA sequence: TGTGCCAGCAGCCACACCCGTCTTGTTGTTAGGTATACGCAGTATTTT. The chain combines TRBV7-8 with TRBJ2-3, with D unresolved. Germline CDR1 and CDR2: SGHVS and FQNEAQ. V lost 5 bases and J 7 bases, leaving 22 bases between the germline ends. The CDR3 has 16 residues. Looking up the rest from reference TRBV7-8 and TRBJ2-3 gives the full variable domain: GAGVSQSPRYKVAKRGQDVALRCDPISGHVSLFWYQQALGQGPEFLTYFQNEAQLDKSGLPSDRFFAERPEGSVSTLKIQRTQQEDSAVYLCASSHTRLVVRYTQYFGPGTRLTVL.

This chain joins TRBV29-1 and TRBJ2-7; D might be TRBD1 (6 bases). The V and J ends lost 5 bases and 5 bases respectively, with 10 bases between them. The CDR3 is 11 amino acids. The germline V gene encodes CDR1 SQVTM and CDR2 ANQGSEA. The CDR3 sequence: CSVRTGNEQYF. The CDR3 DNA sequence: TGCAGCGTTCGCACAGGGAACGAGCAGTACTTC.

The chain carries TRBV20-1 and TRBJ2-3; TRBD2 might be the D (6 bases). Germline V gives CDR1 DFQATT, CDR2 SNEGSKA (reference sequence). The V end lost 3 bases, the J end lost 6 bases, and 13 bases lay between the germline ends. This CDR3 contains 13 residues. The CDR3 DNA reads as TGCAGTGCTAGCGGGAGCAGTGCGGATACGCAGTATTTT. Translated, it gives CSASGSSADTQYF.

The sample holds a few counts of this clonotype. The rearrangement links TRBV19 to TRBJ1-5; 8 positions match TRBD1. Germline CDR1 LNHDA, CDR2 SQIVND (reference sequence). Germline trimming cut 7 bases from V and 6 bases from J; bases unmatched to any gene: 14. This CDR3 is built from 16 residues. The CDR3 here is CASKGNKAGGIQPQHF. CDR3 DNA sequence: TGTGCCAGTAAAGGTAATAAGGCAGGGGGCATTCAGCCCCAGCATTTT.

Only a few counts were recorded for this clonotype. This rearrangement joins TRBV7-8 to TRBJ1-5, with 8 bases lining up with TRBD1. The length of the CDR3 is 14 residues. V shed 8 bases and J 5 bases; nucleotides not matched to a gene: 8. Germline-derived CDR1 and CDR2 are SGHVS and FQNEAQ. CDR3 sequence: CASSTAGGHQPQHF. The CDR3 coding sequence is TGTGCCAGCTCTACCGCAGGGGGCCATCAGCCCCAGCATTTT.

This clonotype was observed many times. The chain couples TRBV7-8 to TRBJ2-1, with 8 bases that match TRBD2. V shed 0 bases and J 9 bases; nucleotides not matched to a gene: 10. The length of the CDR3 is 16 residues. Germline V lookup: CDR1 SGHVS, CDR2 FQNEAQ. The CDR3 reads CASSLAPGLGVGEQFF. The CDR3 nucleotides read TGTGCCAGCAGCTTAGCCCCGGGACTAGGCGTCGGTGAGCAGTTCTTC. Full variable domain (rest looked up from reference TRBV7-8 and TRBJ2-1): GAGVSQSPRYKVAKRGQDVALRCDPISGHVSLFWYQQALGQGPEFLTYFQNEAQLDKSGLPSDRFFAERPEGSVSTLKIQRTQQEDSAVYLCASSLAPGLGVGEQFFGPGTRLTVL.